One T cell receptor (beta chain) is described in this entry. This sample was taken from a study of T-cell reconstitution after alpha-beta-depleted transplantation in children. Preparation of the TCRbeta library was carried out with unique molecular identifiers. TCRdb itself ran the PCR reads through MiXCR, one entry per CDR3 protein. The repertoire holds a few hundred thousand distinct CDR3 sequences, with 13% as singletons. CDR1 and CDR2 (germline): SGHDT, YYEEEE. The CDR3 runs 13 residues. V lost 3 bases and J lost 0, with 4 bases in between. This sequence was found in a human donor who donated a stem cell graft to a child with Fanconi anemia. The material was PBMCs, obtained from the stem cell graft. This chain joins TRBV5-6 and TRBJ2-1; no firm D call. CDR3 DNA sequence: TGTGCCAGCAGCTGGAGCTCCTACAATGAGCAGTTCTTC. Residues: CASSWSSYNEQFF.